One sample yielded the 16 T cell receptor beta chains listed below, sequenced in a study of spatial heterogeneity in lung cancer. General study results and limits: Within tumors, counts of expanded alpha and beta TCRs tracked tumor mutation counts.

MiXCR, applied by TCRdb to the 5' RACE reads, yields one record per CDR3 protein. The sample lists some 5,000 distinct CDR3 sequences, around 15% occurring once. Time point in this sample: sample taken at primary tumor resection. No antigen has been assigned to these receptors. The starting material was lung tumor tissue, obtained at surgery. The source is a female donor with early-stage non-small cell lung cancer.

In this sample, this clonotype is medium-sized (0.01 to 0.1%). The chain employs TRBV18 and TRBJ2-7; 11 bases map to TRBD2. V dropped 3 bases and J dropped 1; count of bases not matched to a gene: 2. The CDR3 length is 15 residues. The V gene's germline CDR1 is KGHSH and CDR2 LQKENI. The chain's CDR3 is CASSPGLAASYEQYF. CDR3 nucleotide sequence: TGTGCCAGCTCACCGGGACTAGCGGCTTCCTACGAGCAGTACTTC.

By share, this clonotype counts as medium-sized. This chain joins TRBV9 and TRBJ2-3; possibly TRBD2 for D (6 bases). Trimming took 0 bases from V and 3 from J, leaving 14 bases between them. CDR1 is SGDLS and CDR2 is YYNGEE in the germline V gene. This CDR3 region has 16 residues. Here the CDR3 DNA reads TGTGCCAGCAGCGTAGCCGGGGGAAGGGGTACAGATACGCAGTATTTT. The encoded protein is CASSVAGGRGTDTQYF. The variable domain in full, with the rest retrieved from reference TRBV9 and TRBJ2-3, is DSGVTQTPKHLITATGQRVTLRCSPRSGDLSVYWYQQSLDQGLQFLIQYYNGEERAKGNILERFSAQQFPDLHSELNLSSLELGDSALYFCASSVAGGRGTDTQYFGPGTRLTVL.

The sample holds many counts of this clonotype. The CDR3: CASSLTGHTDTQYF. The CDR3 coding sequence is TGTGCCAGCAGTTTGACAGGCCACACAGATACGCAGTATTTT. The chain employs TRBV27 and TRBJ2-3; D possibly corresponds to TRBD1 (6 bases). V lost 3 bases, J lost 2 bases, and 9 bases lay in between. The germline CDR1 and CDR2 sequences are MNHEY and SMNVEV (reference sequence). The CDR3 sequence is 14 residues long.

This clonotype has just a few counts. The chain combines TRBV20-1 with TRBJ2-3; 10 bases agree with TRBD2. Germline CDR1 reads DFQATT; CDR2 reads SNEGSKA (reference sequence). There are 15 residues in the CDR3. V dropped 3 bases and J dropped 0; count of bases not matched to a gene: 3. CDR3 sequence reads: CSASRLAGSTDTQYF. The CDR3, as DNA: TGCAGTGCTAGCCGACTAGCGGGTAGCACAGATACGCAGTATTTT.

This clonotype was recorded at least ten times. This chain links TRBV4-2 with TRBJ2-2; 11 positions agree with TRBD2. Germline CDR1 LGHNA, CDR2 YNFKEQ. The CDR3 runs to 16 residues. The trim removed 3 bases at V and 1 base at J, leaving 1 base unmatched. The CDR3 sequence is CASSQGLAENTGELFF. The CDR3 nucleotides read TGTGCCAGCAGCCAGGGACTAGCGGAGAACACCGGGGAGCTGTTTTTT.

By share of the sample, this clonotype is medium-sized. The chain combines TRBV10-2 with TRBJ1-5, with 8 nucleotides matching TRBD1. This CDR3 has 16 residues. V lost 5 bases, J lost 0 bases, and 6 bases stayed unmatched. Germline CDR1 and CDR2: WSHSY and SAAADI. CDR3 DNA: TGCGCCAGCAGTATGGACAGGGATTATAGCAATCAGCCCCAGCATTTT. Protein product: CASSMDRDYSNQPQHF.

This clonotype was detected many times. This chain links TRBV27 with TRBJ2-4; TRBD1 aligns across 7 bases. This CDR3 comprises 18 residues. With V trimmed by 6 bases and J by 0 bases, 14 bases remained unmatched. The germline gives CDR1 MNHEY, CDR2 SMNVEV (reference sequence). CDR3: CASRPRGRGLGAKNIQYF. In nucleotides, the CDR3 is TGTGCCAGCAGACCCCGCGGAAGGGGGCTGGGAGCCAAAAACATTCAGTACTTC.

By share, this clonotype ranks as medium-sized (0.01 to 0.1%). The CDR3 loop reads CASSLGGYNEQFF. DNA of the CDR3: TGTGCCAGCAGCTTAGGCGGTTACAATGAGCAGTTCTTC. The rearrangement links TRBV11-2 to TRBJ2-1; no firm D call. Germline CDR1 SGHAT, CDR2 FQNNGV. The V and J ends lost 1 base and 4 bases respectively, with 5 bases between them. This CDR3 spans 13 amino acids. Using reference TRBV11-2 and TRBJ2-1 for the parts outside the CDR3, the full variable domain is EAGVAQSPRYKIIEKRQSVAFWCNPISGHATLYWYQQILGQGPKLLIQFQNNGVVDDSQLPKDRFSAERLKGVDSTLKIQPAKLEDSAVYLCASSLGGYNEQFFGPGTRLTVL.

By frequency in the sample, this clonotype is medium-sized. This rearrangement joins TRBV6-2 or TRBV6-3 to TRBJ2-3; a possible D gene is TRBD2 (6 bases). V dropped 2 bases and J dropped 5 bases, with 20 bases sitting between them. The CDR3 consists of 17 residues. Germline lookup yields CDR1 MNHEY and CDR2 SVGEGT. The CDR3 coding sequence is TGTGCCAGCAGTTACCCCCTGGGGCGGATGGGGGGAGATACGCAGTATTTT. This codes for CASSYPLGRMGGDTQYF.

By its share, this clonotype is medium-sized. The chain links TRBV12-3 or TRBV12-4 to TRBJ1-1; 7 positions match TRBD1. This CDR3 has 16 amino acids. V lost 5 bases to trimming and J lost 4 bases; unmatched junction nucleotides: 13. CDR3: CASSIRRYRQGTEAFF. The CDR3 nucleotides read TGTGCCAGCAGTATACGTCGTTATCGACAGGGCACTGAAGCTTTCTTT.

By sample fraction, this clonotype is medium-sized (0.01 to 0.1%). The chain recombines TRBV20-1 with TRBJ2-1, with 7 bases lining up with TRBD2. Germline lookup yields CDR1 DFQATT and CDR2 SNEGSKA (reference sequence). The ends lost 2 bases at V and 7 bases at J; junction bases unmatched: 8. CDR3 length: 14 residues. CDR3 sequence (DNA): TGCAGTGCTAGATCTGGAGGTAGCGGGAATGAGCAGTTCTTC. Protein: CSARSGGSGNEQFF.

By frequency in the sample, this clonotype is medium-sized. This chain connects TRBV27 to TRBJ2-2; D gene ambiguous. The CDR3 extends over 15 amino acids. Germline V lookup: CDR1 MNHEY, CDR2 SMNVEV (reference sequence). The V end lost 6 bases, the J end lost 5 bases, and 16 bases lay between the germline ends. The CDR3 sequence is CASSPDVTRTGELFF. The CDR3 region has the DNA TGTGCCAGCAGCCCCGACGTTACGAGGACCGGGGAGCTGTTTTTT.

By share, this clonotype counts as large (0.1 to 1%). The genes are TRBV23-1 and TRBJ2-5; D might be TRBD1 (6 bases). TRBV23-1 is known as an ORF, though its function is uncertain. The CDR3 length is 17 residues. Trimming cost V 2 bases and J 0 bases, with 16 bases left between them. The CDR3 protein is CASSQPDRWGYQETQYF. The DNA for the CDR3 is TGCGCCAGCAGTCAACCCGACAGGTGGGGCTACCAAGAGACCCAGTACTTC.

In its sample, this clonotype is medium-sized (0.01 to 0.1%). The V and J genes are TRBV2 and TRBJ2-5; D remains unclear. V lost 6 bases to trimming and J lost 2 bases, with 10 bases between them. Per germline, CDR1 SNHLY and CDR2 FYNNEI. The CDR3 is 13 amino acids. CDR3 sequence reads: CASRASLQETQYF. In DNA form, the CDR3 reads TGTGCCAGCAGAGCATCCTTACAAGAGACCCAGTACTTC.

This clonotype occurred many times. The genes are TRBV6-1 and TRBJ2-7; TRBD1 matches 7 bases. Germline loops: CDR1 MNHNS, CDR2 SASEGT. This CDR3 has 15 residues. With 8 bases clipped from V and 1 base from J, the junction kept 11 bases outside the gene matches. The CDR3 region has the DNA TGTGCCAGCTCCTTCCCTGGACAGGCGTCCTACGAGCAGTACGTC. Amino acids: CASSFPGQASYEQYV.

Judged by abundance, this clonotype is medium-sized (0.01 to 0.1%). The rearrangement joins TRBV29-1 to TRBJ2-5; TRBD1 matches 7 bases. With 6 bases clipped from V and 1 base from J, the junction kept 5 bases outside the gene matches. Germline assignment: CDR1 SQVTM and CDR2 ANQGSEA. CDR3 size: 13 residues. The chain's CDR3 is CSVQGVSQETQYF. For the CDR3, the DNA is TGCAGCGTCCAGGGGGTTTCCCAAGAGACCCAGTACTTC.